Each of the 32 T cell receptor beta chains below was sequenced from the same sample in a study of blood T cells in healthy people across ages. Then a second PCR, running roughly 7 to 11 cycles, was carried out with a sample-barcoded 5' primer and a J-beta primer mix. TCRdb passed the 5' RACE reads through MiXCR, listing each CDR3 protein once. Seen here are about 1.5 million distinct CDR3 sequences, around 40% observed once, and the top ten hold about 3.8%. The sample consisted of blood. These receptors all come from a young woman in good health.

Only a few counts were recorded for this clonotype. The genes are TRBV7-3 and TRBJ2-1; the D gene is possibly TRBD2 (5 bases). CDR3 length: 16 amino acids. V lost 2 bases to trimming and J lost 2 bases, with 13 bases between them. Germline V CDR1 and CDR2: SGHTA, FQGTGA. CDR3 in DNA: TGTGCCAGCAGCTTAGATCTAGCAGTACCCTACAATGAGCAGTTCTTC. Encoded protein: CASSLDLAVPYNEQFF.

Ten or more counts support this clonotype. V and J are TRBV12-3 or TRBV12-4 and TRBJ2-3; D gene unclear. V lost 6 bases, J lost 0 bases, and 10 bases lay in between. The CDR3 contains 14 residues. In nucleotides, the CDR3 is TGTGCCAGCAGCCTCTCGGTGAGCACAGATACGCAGTATTTT. This sequence encodes CASSLSVSTDTQYF.

This clonotype was observed a few times. This rearrangement joins TRBV20-1 to TRBJ2-1, with 8 bases aligning to TRBD1. There are 14 residues in the CDR3. Germline values: CDR1 DFQATT, CDR2 SNEGSKA (reference sequence). V shed 3 bases, J shed 7 bases, and the junction held 8 bases outside the gene matches. The CDR3 sequence is CSASDGQGRNEQFF. Written as DNA, the CDR3 is TGCAGTGCTAGTGACGGACAGGGAAGGAATGAGCAGTTCTTC.

Only a few counts were recorded for this clonotype. The chain has TRBV5-1 and TRBJ1-4, with D possibly TRBD1 on 6 matching bases. The germline V and J ends were trimmed by 2 bases and 12 bases, with 11 bases remaining between them. Germline CDR1 SGHRS, CDR2 YFSETQ. This CDR3 region has 12 residues. Here the CDR3 DNA reads TGCGCCAGCAGCTTCCAGGGGCTAGAACTGTTTTTT. It translates to CASSFQGLELFF.

The V call is TRBV25-1, the J call TRBJ2-1, with 10 nucleotides matching TRBD2. Trimming cost V 5 bases and J 12 bases; bases outside gene matches: 16. The length of the CDR3 is 16 residues. Germline CDR1 and CDR2: MGHDK and SYGVNS. The CDR3 sequence: CASSNSSGSPLCVQFF. The CDR3 DNA follows: TGTGCCAGCAGTAACTCTAGCGGGAGTCCCCTTTGTGTGCAGTTCTTC. The complete variable domain, with remaining parts taken from reference TRBV25-1 and TRBJ2-1, reads EADIYQTPRYLVIGTGKKITLECSQTMGHDKMYWYQQDPGMELHLIHYSYGVNSTEKGDLSSESTVSRIRTEHFPLTLESARPSHTSQYLCASSNSSGSPLCVQFFGPGTRLTVL.

Comment on this clonotype: A much bigger clone sits one base away, suggesting this may be a read error. V gene TRBV10-3 combines with J gene TRBJ2-1, with D tentatively TRBD1 (6 bases). The CDR3 is 14 amino acids. CDR1 and CDR2 from the germline V gene are ENHRY and SYGVKD. V was pared by 3 bases and J by 13 bases, with 19 bases between. The CDR3 spells CAISDAGTKETQFF. The CDR3 coding sequence is TGTGCCATCAGTGACGCCGGGACAAAAGAGACCCAGTTCTTC.

This clonotype showed up just a few times. The chain has TRBV2 and TRBJ2-5, with TRBD1 matching over 9 bases. CDR3 length equals 15 residues. Germline trimming cut 4 bases from V and 1 base from J; bases unmatched to any gene: 4. Per germline, CDR1 SNHLY and CDR2 FYNNEI. Here the CDR3 reads CASSVHRGLQETQYF. For the CDR3, the DNA is TGTGCCAGCAGTGTCCACAGGGGGCTCCAAGAGACCCAGTACTTC.

The rearrangement uses TRBV5-1 and TRBJ2-7; maybe TRBD2 (5 bases). This CDR3 comprises 14 residues. V dropped 4 bases and J dropped 7 bases, with 18 bases sitting between them. Germline loops: CDR1 SGHRS, CDR2 YFSETQ. The CDR3 sequence is CASSEIRGSGEQYF. The CDR3, as DNA: TGCGCCAGCAGCGAAATTCGGGGTTCGGGAGAGCAGTACTTC.

The V and J genes are TRBV20-1 and TRBJ2-1; 10 positions match TRBD2. Germline V gives CDR1 DFQATT, CDR2 SNEGSKA (reference sequence). This CDR3 comprises 15 residues. With V trimmed by 6 bases and J by 4 bases, 9 bases remained unmatched. CDR3 sequence (DNA): TGCAGTGCGCCCGACGGGACTAGCGCTTACAATGAGCAGTTCTTC. Protein sequence: CSAPDGTSAYNEQFF.

V gene TRBV20-1 combines with J gene TRBJ1-1, with 9 bases fitting TRBD1. The CDR3 covers 15 residues. After removal of 0 bases from V and 1 base from J, the junction contained 3 bases not matched to a gene. Germline V lookup: CDR1 DFQATT, CDR2 SNEGSKA (reference sequence). The CDR3 coding sequence is TGCAGTGCTAGAGATCACAGGGGGCCGAACACTGAAGCTTTCTTT. Its translation is CSARDHRGPNTEAFF.

The rearrangement joins TRBV6-2 or TRBV6-3 to TRBJ1-5; D is undetermined. The germline V gene has CDR1 MNHEY and CDR2 SVGEGT. Deletions cut 5 bases from V and 5 bases from J, with 7 bases between. The CDR3 covers 12 residues. The CDR3 loop is CASSDIYQPQHF. The DNA for the CDR3 is TGTGCCAGCAGTGACATCTATCAGCCCCAGCATTTT.

V usage is TRBV3-1 and J usage is TRBJ1-1; perhaps TRBD1 as D (5 bases). From germline, CDR1 is LGHDT and CDR2 YNNKEL (reference sequence). V was clipped by 4 bases and J by 5 bases, with 14 bases between them. This CDR3 spans 14 amino acids. For the CDR3, the DNA is TGTGCCAGCAGCCTCAGGGAGGCTGGGACTGAAGCTTTCTTT. This sequence encodes CASSLREAGTEAFF.

This clonotype was seen more than once but under ten times. The chain joins TRBV6-2 or TRBV6-3 to TRBJ2-3; no clear D. V was cut by 2 bases and J by 2 bases, with 8 bases left in between. Germline lookup yields CDR1 MNHEY and CDR2 SVGEGT. The CDR3 loop spans 14 amino acids. The CDR3 region is CASSYLDPTDTQYF. CDR3 nucleotides: TGTGCCAGCAGTTACCTGGACCCCACAGATACGCAGTATTTT.

J is TRBJ2-5 and V is TRBV27; TRBD2 aligns across 8 bases. Per the germline V gene, CDR1 is MNHEY and CDR2 is SMNVEV (reference sequence). The CDR3 sequence is 19 residues long. Trimming cost V 3 bases and J 0 bases; bases outside gene matches: 15. The chain's CDR3 is CASSFSPRSGGVYQETQYF. The CDR3 DNA is TGTGCCAGCAGTTTTTCCCCGAGGAGCGGGGGTGTTTACCAAGAGACCCAGTACTTC.

The chain has TRBV10-3 and TRBJ2-1; either TRBD1 or TRBD2 may supply D (5 bases each). The germline gives CDR1 ENHRY, CDR2 SYGVKD. The CDR3 is made up of 12 amino acids. Between the trimmed V and J ends, which lost 6 bases and 13 bases, there was a span of 16 bases. CDR3 DNA: TGTGCCATCAGCCGTCAGGGAGAGACCCAGTTCTTC. Translated: CAISRQGETQFF.

CDR3 loop: CASSLGSGLDTQYF. CDR3 coding DNA: TGCGCCAGCAGCTTGGGTTCAGGGTTGGATACGCAGTATTTT. This rearrangement joins TRBV5-1 to TRBJ2-3, with a possible D match to TRBD1 (5 bases). Germline V gives CDR1 SGHRS, CDR2 YFSETQ. Trimming removed 0 bases from V and 6 bases from J, with 11 bases in between. The CDR3 contains 14 residues.

The J gene is TRBJ2-3, the V gene TRBV6-2 or TRBV6-3, with a possible D match to TRBD2 (6 bases). The germline V gene encodes CDR1 MNHEY and CDR2 SVGEGT. This CDR3 comprises 15 residues. V was pared by 6 bases and J by 0 bases, with 13 bases between. CDR3 DNA sequence: TGTGCCAGCAGGGATAGCGGAACTAGCACAGATACGCAGTATTTT. This sequence encodes CASRDSGTSTDTQYF.

This chain uses TRBV7-9 with TRBJ1-6; D is uncertain. V was clipped by 1 base and J by 13 bases, with 8 bases between them. The CDR3 is 12 residues long. Germline V lookup: CDR1 SEHNR, CDR2 FQNEAQ (reference sequence). CDR3 amino acids: CASSLELPPLHF. CDR3 bases: TGTGCCAGCAGCTTAGAGCTTCCCCCCCTCCACTTT. The full variable domain, with the rest looked up from reference TRBV7-9 and TRBJ1-6, is DTGVSQNPRHKITKRGQNVTFRCDPISEHNRLYWYRQTLGQGPEFLTYFQNEAQLEKSRLLSDRFSAERPKGSFSTLEIQRTEQGDSAMYLCASSLELPPLHFGNGTRLTVT.

The chain has TRBV29-1 and TRBJ1-1, with no clear D. V was cut by 5 bases and J by 5 bases, with 9 bases left in between. The CDR3 is 11 amino acids. Germline-derived CDR1 and CDR2 are SQVTM and ANQGSEA. The CDR3 sequence: CSVTQVTEAFF. The CDR3 region has the DNA TGCAGCGTTACGCAGGTGACTGAAGCTTTCTTT.

This clonotype has a handful of counts. The junction departs from germline at one end; a sequencing error may be responsible. V gene TRBV6-5 combines with J gene TRBJ2-5, with 7 bases matching TRBD1. Per the germline V gene, CDR1 is MNHEY and CDR2 is SVGAGI. The CDR3 covers 13 residues. CDR3 region: CASSAGGPETQYF. The CDR3 region has the DNA TGTGCCAGCAGCGCAGGGGGACCAGAGACCCAGTATTTC.

The CDR3 DNA follows: TGTGCCACCAGCCCGGGACCGGTCTATGAGCAGTACTTC. Its protein product is CATSPGPVYEQYF. The genes are TRBV24-1 and TRBJ2-5; D may correspond to TRBD1 or TRBD2 (5 bases each). Germline CDR1 and CDR2: KGHDR and SFDVKD. V shed 7 bases and J shed 11 bases, with 19 bases lying between them. The CDR3 is made up of 13 amino acids.

The chain couples TRBV28 to TRBJ2-1, with 10 bases matching TRBD1. V lost 5 bases to trimming and J lost 7 bases; unmatched junction nucleotides: 8. The CDR3 has 15 residues. Germline V gene sequence: CDR1 MDHEN, CDR2 SYDVKM. The CDR3 DNA sequence: TGTGCCAGCAGTCGACAGGGGGCGAGATTTAATGAGCAGTTCTTC. As protein: CASSRQGARFNEQFF.

This clonotype occurred a few times. The chain uses TRBV6-5 and TRBJ1-2; D possibly corresponds to TRBD1 (5 bases). Germline CDR1 MNHEY, CDR2 SVGAGI. V was cut by 2 bases and J by 8 bases, with 12 bases left in between. CDR3 size: 13 residues. In DNA form, the CDR3 reads TGTGCCAGCAGTTACCACCCGAGGGGAGGCTACACCTTC. Its protein product is CASSYHPRGGYTF.

CDR3 protein: CSARPLAGFSYNEQYF. In nucleotides, the CDR3 is TGCAGTGCGAGGCCCCTAGCGGGGTTCTCCTACAATGAGCAGTACTTC. The chain uses TRBV20-1 and TRBJ2-1, with 9 bases identical to TRBD2. The DNA matches TRBJ2-7 better at its end, which makes the J call doubtful. Germline V CDR1 and CDR2: DFQATT, SNEGSKA (reference sequence). The CDR3 sequence is 16 residues long.

This sequence joins TRBV20-1 and TRBJ2-7; 7 bases line up with TRBD1. In germline, CDR1 is DFQATT, CDR2 SNEGSKA (reference sequence). V gave up 6 bases and J gave up 1 base; unmatched junction bases: 12. The CDR3 is made up of 15 amino acids. CDR3 sequence reads: CSARPTRGLSYEQYF. Here the CDR3 DNA reads TGCAGTGCCCGCCCAACTAGGGGGCTTTCCTACGAGCAGTACTTC.

The sample holds a few counts of this clonotype. This chain joins TRBV20-1 and TRBJ1-4; D is perhaps TRBD1 (6 bases). Germline lookup yields CDR1 DFQATT and CDR2 SNEGSKA (reference sequence). V lost 0 bases, J lost 8 bases, and 13 bases lay in between. The CDR3 is 14 amino acids. CDR3 sequence reads: CSARERGSWEKLFF. CDR3 in DNA: TGCAGTGCTAGAGAGAGGGGGTCTTGGGAAAAACTGTTTTTT.

The chain employs TRBV27 and TRBJ2-6; TRBD1 is a possible D gene (6 bases). The CDR3 contains 17 residues. With 6 bases removed from V and 1 base from J, the gap between germline ends came to 16 bases. Germline V gives CDR1 MNHEY, CDR2 SMNVEV (reference sequence). CDR3 sequence: CASSPRDISSGANVLTF. Written as DNA, the CDR3 is TGTGCCAGCAGCCCCCGGGACATTTCATCTGGGGCCAACGTCCTGACTTTC. Full variable domain (outside the CDR3, taken from reference TRBV27 and TRBJ2-6): EAQVTQNPRYLITVTGKKLTVTCSQNMNHEYMSWYRQDPGLGLRQIYYSMNVEVTDKGDVPEGYKVSRKEKRNFPLILESPSPNQTSLYFCASSPRDISSGANVLTFGAGSRLTVL.

V usage is TRBV21-1 and J usage is TRBJ1-1; TRBD1 was called by the table and not checked on the DNA. TRBV21-1 is annotated as a pseudogene. CDR3 length: 13 amino acids. CDR3 amino acids: CATTSGGGTEAFF. The CDR3 bases are TGTGCCACCACCTCGGGCGGGGGCACTGAAGCTTTCTTT.

This rearrangement joins TRBV7-2 to TRBJ2-1, with D maybe TRBD2 (6 bases). Trimming took 3 bases from V and 10 from J, leaving 16 bases between them. From germline, CDR1 is SGHTA and CDR2 FQGNSA. The CDR3 has 14 amino acids. The chain's CDR3 is CASSFSGSGIEQFF. In DNA form, the CDR3 reads TGTGCCAGCAGCTTTAGCGGATCCGGGATCGAGCAGTTCTTC.

This clonotype was counted a few times. This chain uses TRBV7-9 with TRBJ2-1; TRBD2 aligns across 7 bases. The CDR3 sequence is 15 residues long. The V and J ends lost 3 bases and 8 bases, in that order; junction bases with no gene match: 10. Germline-derived CDR1 and CDR2 are SEHNR and FQNEAQ (reference sequence). The CDR3 sequence: CASSFVGGIRDEQFF. In nucleotides, the CDR3 is TGTGCCAGCAGCTTCGTGGGGGGGATTAGGGATGAGCAGTTCTTC.

This clonotype turned up a few times. The DNA of the CDR3 is TGTGCCAGCAGCTTAGGACGTGAGGGTACGCAGTATTTT. It specifies CASSLGREGTQYF. The V call is TRBV11-2, the J call TRBJ2-3, with D perhaps TRBD2 (5 bases). V gave up 1 base and J gave up 8 bases, with 10 bases separating them. The CDR3 length is 13 residues. CDR1 SGHAT and CDR2 FQNNGV come from the germline V gene. Full variable domain (missing parts from reference TRBV11-2 and TRBJ2-3): EAGVAQSPRYKIIEKRQSVAFWCNPISGHATLYWYQQILGQGPKLLIQFQNNGVVDDSQLPKDRFSAERLKGVDSTLKIQPAKLEDSAVYLCASSLGREGTQYFGPGTRLTVL.

This clonotype was seen more than once but under ten times. This chain connects TRBV27 to TRBJ2-7, with unresolved D. The V gene lost 5 bases and the J gene lost 3 bases, with 17 bases spanning the gap. This CDR3 comprises 15 residues. Germline V lookup: CDR1 MNHEY, CDR2 SMNVEV (reference sequence). The CDR3 sequence is CASSPRPGLYYEQYF. The DNA of the CDR3 is TGTGCCAGCAGTCCCCGTCCCGGTCTATACTACGAGCAGTACTTC.